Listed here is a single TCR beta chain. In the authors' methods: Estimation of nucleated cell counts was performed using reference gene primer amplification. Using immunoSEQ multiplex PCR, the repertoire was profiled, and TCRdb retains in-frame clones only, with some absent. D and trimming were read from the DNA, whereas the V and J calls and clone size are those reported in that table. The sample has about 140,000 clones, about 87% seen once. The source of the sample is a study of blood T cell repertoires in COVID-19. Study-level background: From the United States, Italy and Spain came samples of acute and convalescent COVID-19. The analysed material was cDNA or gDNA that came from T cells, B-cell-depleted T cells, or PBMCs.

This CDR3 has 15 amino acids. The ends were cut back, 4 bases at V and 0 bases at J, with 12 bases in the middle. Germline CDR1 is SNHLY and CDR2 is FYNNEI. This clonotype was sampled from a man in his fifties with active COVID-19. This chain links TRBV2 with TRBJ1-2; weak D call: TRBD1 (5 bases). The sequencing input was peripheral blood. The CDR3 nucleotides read TGTGCCAGCAGTGTGGAGGGGTTGGCTAACTATGGCTACACCTTC. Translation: CASSVEGLANYGYTF.